These 14 T cell receptor beta chains originate from one sample sequenced in a study of blood T cells in healthy people across ages. Primers used in a second PCR of roughly 6 to 11 cycles were a sample-barcoded 5' primer and a J-beta primer mix. TCRdb recomputed calls from the 5' RACE reads with MiXCR, one row per CDR3 protein. The repertoire has about 1.8 million distinct CDR3 sequences, around 48% of them found once; the top ten carry over 2%. Material: blood. The receptors were sampled from a woman between 40 and 55 years old in good health.

The chain joins TRBV5-1 to TRBJ2-1; D may be TRBD2 (6 bases). CDR1 and CDR2 (germline): SGHRS, YFSETQ. V lost 1 base to trimming and J lost 0 bases, with 8 bases between them. The CDR3 length is 15 residues. CDR3 in amino acids: CASSLPGVSYNEQFF. CDR3 nucleotide sequence: TGCGCCAGCAGCTTGCCGGGGGTCTCCTACAATGAGCAGTTCTTC. Based on the CDR3 plus reference TRBV5-1 and TRBJ2-1, the full variable domain is KAGVTQTPRYLIKTRGQQVTLSCSPISGHRSVSWYQQTPGQGLQFLFEYFSETQRNKGNFPGRFSGRQFSNSRSEMNVSTLELGDSALYLCASSLPGVSYNEQFFGPGTRLTVL.

The rearrangement uses TRBV28 and TRBJ2-5; TRBD1 matches 9 bases. The CDR3 extends over 16 amino acids. Unmatched junction bases numbered 10, after V lost 6 bases and J lost 2 bases. In germline, CDR1 is MDHEN, CDR2 SYDVKM. CDR3 nucleotide sequence: TGTGCCAGCAGCGAACCGGGACAGGGTTTTCAAGAGACCCAGTACTTC. Translated: CASSEPGQGFQETQYF. The full variable domain, completed using reference TRBV28 and TRBJ2-5, is DVKVTQSSRYLVKRTGEKVFLECVQDMDHENMFWYRQDPGLGLRLIYFSYDVKMKEKGDIPEGYSVSREKKERFSLILESASTNQTSMYLCASSEPGQGFQETQYFGPGTRLLVL.

A few counts support this clonotype. V and J are TRBV5-5 and TRBJ2-7; the D gene is possibly TRBD2 (5 bases). V was trimmed by 4 bases and J by 3 bases, leaving 17 bases between them. The germline gives CDR1 SGHKS, CDR2 YYEKEE (reference sequence). This CDR3 contains 15 residues. The CDR3 protein is CASSPEAQKNYEQYF. DNA of the CDR3: TGTGCCAGCAGCCCGGAGGCGCAAAAAAACTACGAGCAGTACTTC.

This chain connects TRBV28 to TRBJ2-6; D remains unclear. The CDR3 spans 15 residues. Germline V gene lookup returns CDR1 MDHEN and CDR2 SYDVKM. The germline V and J ends were trimmed by 4 bases and 0 bases, with 7 bases remaining between them. The chain's CDR3 is CASSSHHSGANVLTF. CDR3 nucleotide sequence: TGTGCCAGCAGTTCACACCACTCTGGGGCCAACGTCCTGACTTTC.

The CDR3 here is CASSSGDNHSNQPQHF. CDR3 bases: TGTGCCAGCAGCTCGGGGGATAACCATAGCAATCAGCCCCAGCATTTT. The gene calls are TRBV7-2 and TRBJ1-5; D may be TRBD1 (5 bases). CDR3 length: 16 amino acids. The germline CDR1 and CDR2 sequences are SGHTA and FQGNSA. V lost 4 bases, J lost 0 bases, and 13 bases lay in between.

This clonotype has just a few counts. V gene TRBV4-2 combines with J gene TRBJ1-5; D possibly corresponds to TRBD1 (5 bases). CDR1 is LGHNA and CDR2 is YNFKEQ in the germline V gene. The CDR3 runs to 15 residues. V was clipped by 3 bases and J by 2 bases, with 11 bases between them. CDR3 region: CASSQGLSGNQPQHF. The CDR3 DNA sequence: TGTGCCAGCAGCCAGGGACTTAGTGGCAATCAGCCCCAGCATTTT.

V and J are TRBV11-1 and TRBJ1-2; D call uncertain. This CDR3 spans 15 amino acids. V lost 3 bases to trimming and J lost 0 bases, with 11 bases between them. The germline V gene encodes CDR1 SGHAT and CDR2 FQDESV (reference sequence). As DNA, the CDR3 is TGTGCCAGCAGCTTTGGAGGTCCGACTAACTATGGCTACACCTTC. It specifies CASSFGGPTNYGYTF.

This clonotype was observed a handful of times. The V gene is TRBV7-2, the J gene TRBJ2-5; TRBD1 aligns across 7 bases. The CDR3 sequence is 19 residues long. Per germline, CDR1 SGHTA and CDR2 FQGNSA. Unmatched junction bases numbered 18, after V lost 4 bases and J lost 1 base. The CDR3 region is CASSSPSKPLRDSQETQYF. The CDR3 nucleotides read TGTGCCAGCAGCTCCCCCTCAAAACCGCTCCGGGACAGCCAAGAGACCCAGTACTTC.

The rearrangement uses TRBV10-3 and TRBJ2-3, with 15 nucleotides matching TRBD2. V trimming: 4 bases; J trimming: 0 bases; junction bases outside the gene matches: 5. CDR1 is ENHRY and CDR2 is SYGVKD in the germline V gene. This CDR3 region has 18 residues. CDR3 coding DNA: TGTGCCATCAGTGGCGGGACTAGCGGGGGGACTAGCACAGATACGCAGTATTTT. It yields the protein CAISGGTSGGTSTDTQYF.

Turning to this clonotype: A junction boundary mismatches the germline segment, possibly from a read error. This chain uses TRBV7-9 with TRBJ2-7, with 13 bases lining up with TRBD2. Germline CDR1 SEHNR, CDR2 FQNEAQ (reference sequence). The CDR3 length is 16 residues. CDR3 sequence reads: CASSLAGLAGDNEQYF. The CDR3 DNA follows: TGTGCCAGCAGCCTAGCTGGACTAGCGGGGGACAATGAGCAGTACTTC.

This clonotype has only a few counts. The J gene is TRBJ2-7, the V gene TRBV6-2 or TRBV6-3; D perhaps matches TRBD1 (5 bases). Trimming pared 4 bases from V and 4 bases from J, leaving 20 bases between. From germline, CDR1 is MNHEY and CDR2 SVGEGT. The CDR3 contains 16 residues. CDR3 sequence (DNA): TGTGCCAGCAGTTTTACAGGCCATCCCATGGATTACGAGCAGTACTTC. It yields the protein CASSFTGHPMDYEQYF.

The V gene is TRBV20-1, the J gene TRBJ1-1; 7 bases line up with TRBD1. CDR3 size: 15 residues. The germline CDR1 and CDR2 sequences are DFQATT and SNEGSKA (reference sequence). V lost 7 bases, J lost 2 bases, and 13 bases stayed unmatched. CDR3 nucleotides: TGCAGTGTCATACCCTCAGGGGGAGGAAACACTGAAGCTTTCTTT. Encoded protein: CSVIPSGGGNTEAFF.

V is TRBV4-2 and J is TRBJ1-1; D is undetermined. The CDR3 has 11 amino acids. CDR1 LGHNA and CDR2 YNFKEQ come from the germline V gene. V was cut by 5 bases and J by 9 bases, with 10 bases left in between. CDR3 nucleotide sequence: TGTGCCAGCAGCACTCAAAATAAAGCTTTCTTT. Translated, it gives CASSTQNKAFF.

The rearrangement joins TRBV24-1 to TRBJ2-1; 9 nucleotides agree with TRBD1. Per the germline V gene, CDR1 is KGHDR and CDR2 is SFDVKD. CDR3 size: 15 residues. V shed 4 bases, J shed 8 bases, and the junction held 8 bases outside the gene matches. The CDR3 DNA is TGTGCCACCAGTGACACCGGGACAGGGACCCATGAGCAGTTCTTC. As protein: CATSDTGTGTHEQFF.